The clone carrying this TCR beta chain was seen many times. Antigen specificity is unknown. The sample comes from a study of breast tumors, draining lymph nodes, adjacent tissues. Breast cancer patients provided tissue from their axillary draining lymph nodes. TCRdb re-called the multiplex PCR reads with MiXCR, one entry per CDR3 protein. Of fewer than 200,000 distinct CDR3 sequences in the sample, about 30% were seen once. There are 15 residues in the CDR3. The germline V and J ends were trimmed by 1 base and 6 bases, with 16 bases remaining between them. In germline, CDR1 is SGHTA, CDR2 FQGNSA. Whole-study findings and limits: Tumor TCR diversity was below lymph nodes but above nontumor tissue.

Sequencing was carried out using axillary lymph node tissue. The sequence was collected from a female donor with breast cancer. Some clones in this sample may be carry-over from other donors' samples. V is TRBV7-2 and J is TRBJ2-7; perhaps TRBD1 as D (6 bases). The CDR3 reads CASSLVGTMRREQYF. CDR3 bases: TGTGCCAGCAGCTTAGTCGGGACAATGCGGCGCGAGCAGTACTTC.